This T cell receptor (beta chain) stems from a study of CD8 T cells in Susac syndrome. Regarding the study as a whole: The number of individuals included in the study's TCR sequencing and HLA analysis was acknowledged as relatively small.

The patients who served as multiple sclerosis controls were treatment-naive and had stable or active relapsing-remitting disease that fulfilled the revised McDonald criteria. An input of 0.5 to 1 ug of RNA was subjected to reverse transcription using random hexamers. Amplification of TCR beta CDR3 used immunoSEQ multiplex PCR across 54 Vbeta and 13 Jbeta. Each CDR3 protein is one row after TCRdb ran MiXCR on the immunoSEQ multiplex PCR reads. The data show about 300,000 distinct CDR3 sequences, with approximately 90% seen just once and 0.065% held by the top ten. Germline values: CDR1 KGHSH, CDR2 LQKENI. The CDR3 extends over 13 amino acids. The V end was cut by 5 bases, the J end by 4 bases, with 11 bases between. This clonotype is a singleton in its sample. Its antigen is unidentified.

The clonotype was recovered from a human donor with multiple sclerosis. The rearrangement joins TRBV18 to TRBJ1-1; D remains ambiguous. Sample: CD4+ T cells from PBMCs. This chain's CDR3 is CASSKRPGTEAFF. The CDR3 region has the DNA TGTGCCAGCTCAAAACGACCGGGCACTGAAGCTTTCTTT.